The next 21 T cell receptor beta chains were all read from a single sample in a study of blood T cell repertoires in COVID-19. The protocol was immunoSEQ multiplex PCR, while the TCRdb copy is restricted to in-frame clones and leaves out a portion. The sample shows about 250,000 clones, 87% of them seen only once. The sample consisted of peripheral blood. These receptors were obtained from a man younger than 35 with active or convalescent COVID-19.

V usage is TRBV6-5 and J usage is TRBJ1-2, with a weak D call TRBD1 (5 bases). The V end was cut by 6 bases, the J end by 2 bases, with 13 bases between. Germline V gene sequence: CDR1 MNHEY, CDR2 SVGAGI. There are 14 residues in the CDR3. The CDR3 sequence: CASSFLTENYGYTF. In DNA form, the CDR3 reads TGTGCCAGCAGCTTCCTGACAGAAAACTATGGCTACACCTTC.

The chain has TRBV18 and TRBJ1-6; 8 bases agree with TRBD1. V dropped 2 bases and J dropped 7; count of bases not matched to a gene: 4. Per germline, CDR1 KGHSH and CDR2 LQKENI. The CDR3 runs to 15 residues. The CDR3 region is CASSPLTGANSPLHF. The CDR3 DNA follows: TGTGCCAGCTCACCATTGACAGGGGCGAATTCACCCCTCCACTTT. The full variable domain, with the rest looked up from reference TRBV18 and TRBJ1-6, is NAGVMQNPRHLVRRRGQEARLRCSPMKGHSHVYWYRQLPEEGLKFMVYLQKENIIDESGMPKERFSAEFPKEGPSILRIQQVVRGDSAAYFCASSPLTGANSPLHFGNGTRLTVT.

The V call is TRBV10-3, the J call TRBJ2-7; D call uncertain. V lost 5 bases and J 5 bases, leaving 10 bases between the germline ends. The CDR3 length is 12 residues. Germline V gene data show CDR1 as ENHRY and CDR2 as SYGVKD. CDR3 bases: TGTGCCATCAGTTCGGGTGTGGACGAGCAGTACTTC. Translated, it gives CAISSGVDEQYF.

V and J are TRBV7-2 and TRBJ2-2, with TRBD2 matching over 7 bases. Germline V gives CDR1 SGHTA, CDR2 FQGNSA. CDR3 length: 17 amino acids. J lost 3 bases, V lost 2 bases, and 9 bases had no gene match. The CDR3 is CASSLRSSGLYTGELFF. The CDR3 region has the DNA TGTGCCAGCAGCTTAAGGAGTAGCGGGTTATACACCGGGGAGCTGTTTTTT.

Comments on this clone: Other DNA sequences in this sample translate to the same CDR3. The chain recombines TRBV29-1 with TRBJ2-7, with 11 nucleotides matching TRBD1. V dropped 1 base and J dropped 5; count of bases not matched to a gene: 4. Per germline, CDR1 SQVTM and CDR2 ANQGSEA. CDR3 length equals 14 residues. Here the CDR3 DNA reads TGCAGCGTTGAAGGAGGACAGGGGGCGGACGAGCAGTACTTC. Translated, it gives CSVEGGQGADEQYF.

This clone came up a few times. The V and J genes are TRBV30 and TRBJ1-4, with TRBD1 as a possible D gene (6 bases). This CDR3 region has 15 residues. With 3 bases removed from V and 2 bases from J, the gap between germline ends came to 13 bases. Per germline, CDR1 GTSNPN and CDR2 SVGIG (reference sequence). For the CDR3, the DNA is TGTGCCTGGAGGCCCAGGGGCTGGACTAATGAAAAACTGTTTTTT. Translated: CAWRPRGWTNEKLFF.

The gene calls are TRBV7-2 and TRBJ2-7, with 8 bases identical to TRBD1. Germline values: CDR1 SGHTA, CDR2 FQGNSA. J lost 7 bases, V lost 5 bases, and 7 bases had no gene match. This CDR3 region has 13 residues. CDR3 sequence (DNA): TGTGCCAGCAGCGAAGACAGGGGTTGGGAGCAGTACTTC. It is translated as CASSEDRGWEQYF.

V usage is TRBV5-1 and J usage is TRBJ2-1; a weak D match, TRBD2 (6 bases). Germline V lookup: CDR1 SGHRS, CDR2 YFSETQ. V was trimmed by 0 bases and J by 1 base, leaving 11 bases between them. The CDR3 consists of 16 residues. CDR3 sequence: CASSLGSGGSYNEQFF. CDR3 DNA: TGCGCCAGCAGCTTGGGCTCTGGGGGGTCCTACAATGAGCAGTTCTTC. The entire variable domain, with the rest obtained from reference TRBV5-1 and TRBJ2-1, is as follows: KAGVTQTPRYLIKTRGQQVTLSCSPISGHRSVSWYQQTPGQGLQFLFEYFSETQRNKGNFPGRFSGRQFSNSRSEMNVSTLELGDSALYLCASSLGSGGSYNEQFFGPGTRLTVL.

The chain couples TRBV6-5 to TRBJ2-1; 14 bases map to TRBD2. Looked up from germline, CDR1 is MNHEY and CDR2 is SVGAGI. The CDR3 has 15 residues. Losses at the gene ends were 11 bases for V and 4 bases for J; bases not matched to a gene: 7. CDR3 sequence: CAARLAGGRYNEQFF. The CDR3 nucleotides are TGTGCCGCGAGACTAGCGGGAGGGAGGTACAATGAGCAGTTCTTC.

The chain carries TRBV18 and TRBJ2-5; the D gene is possibly TRBD2 (6 bases). Germline values: CDR1 KGHSH, CDR2 LQKENI. This CDR3 is 15 amino acids long. V lost 0 bases and J lost 2, with 10 bases in between. CDR3 nucleotide sequence: TGTGCCAGCTCACCACCGATGCGGGGACAAGAGACCCAGTACTTC. It translates to CASSPPMRGQETQYF. Combining the CDR3 with reference TRBV18 and TRBJ2-5 gives the whole variable domain NAGVMQNPRHLVRRRGQEARLRCSPMKGHSHVYWYRQLPEEGLKFMVYLQKENIIDESGMPKERFSAEFPKEGPSILRIQQVVRGDSAAYFCASSPPMRGQETQYFGPGTRLLVL.

This sequence joins TRBV7-2 and TRBJ2-7; 9 bases are a match to TRBD2. The CDR3 runs to 15 residues. The ends lost 4 bases at V and 4 bases at J; junction bases unmatched: 8. Germline V gene sequence: CDR1 SGHTA, CDR2 FQGNSA. The CDR3 coding sequence is TGTGCCAGCAGCTCCTTTAGCGGGAGTGCGTACGAGCAGTACTTC. Protein: CASSSFSGSAYEQYF.

The chain couples TRBV28 to TRBJ2-3, with TRBD2 matching over 7 bases. Germline lookup yields CDR1 MDHEN and CDR2 SYDVKM. This CDR3 spans 14 amino acids. Trimming removed 10 bases from V and 1 base from J; junction bases left unmatched: 8. The CDR3, as DNA: TGTGCCATTACCGCGGGAGTTGGCACAGATACGCAGTATTTT. Amino acid sequence: CAITAGVGTDTQYF.

V gene TRBV7-9 combines with J gene TRBJ1-6, with 10 bases that match TRBD1. In germline, CDR1 is SEHNR, CDR2 FQNEAQ (reference sequence). V lost 7 bases, J lost 7 bases, and 16 bases stayed unmatched. There are 18 residues in the CDR3. This chain's CDR3 is CASTRTGGGLLENSPLHF. As DNA, the CDR3 is TGTGCCAGCACCCGGACAGGGGGAGGATTATTAGAAAATTCACCCCTCCACTTT.

J is TRBJ2-1 and V is TRBV7-3; no clear D. V lost 7 bases and J 0 bases, leaving 16 bases between the germline ends. The CDR3 runs to 16 residues. The V gene's germline CDR1 is SGHTA and CDR2 FQGTGA. The DNA of the CDR3 is TGTGCCAGCACCTTTTTATACCGGGTCTCCTACAATGAGCAGTTCTTC. Translating it yields CASTFLYRVSYNEQFF.

CDR3 sequence reads: CASSHARDRGQEQYF. The CDR3 DNA sequence: TGTGCCAGCAGTCATGCCCGGGACAGGGGGCAGGAGCAGTACTTC. This rearrangement joins TRBV6-6 to TRBJ2-7, with 12 positions matching TRBD1. This CDR3 has 15 residues. Germline V gene sequence: CDR1 MNHNY, CDR2 SVGAGI (reference sequence). Trimming removed 5 bases from V and 7 bases from J; junction bases left unmatched: 9.

This chain joins TRBV28 and TRBJ2-7; perhaps TRBD2 as D (6 bases). Germline V gene sequence: CDR1 MDHEN, CDR2 SYDVKM. This CDR3 contains 13 residues. V lost 6 bases and J 3 bases, leaving 12 bases between the germline ends. The CDR3 DNA reads as TGTGCCAGCAGCCCGGGAGTGAACTACGAGCAGTACTTC. Encoded protein: CASSPGVNYEQYF.

The rearrangement joins TRBV20-1 to TRBJ2-5; 14 bases map to TRBD2. This CDR3 has 17 amino acids. Germline values: CDR1 DFQATT, CDR2 SNEGSKA (reference sequence). V shed 3 bases and J 5 bases; nucleotides not matched to a gene: 11. CDR3 protein: CSASETSGGAGDETQYF. In DNA form, the CDR3 reads TGCAGTGCTAGTGAGACTAGCGGGGGGGCCGGTGATGAGACCCAGTACTTC.

The genes are TRBV6-5 and TRBJ1-2; 7 bases agree with TRBD1. V was clipped by 4 bases and J by 2 bases; unmatched bases: 1. CDR3 length equals 13 residues. Germline values: CDR1 MNHEY, CDR2 SVGAGI. Here the CDR3 DNA reads TGTGCCAGCAGTTTACAGGGGAACTATGGCTACACCTTC. Protein sequence: CASSLQGNYGYTF.

The CDR3 bases are TGTGCCAGCACCCTACAGGGGCAGAATTCACCCCTCCACTTT. Translation: CASTLQGQNSPLHF. The gene calls are TRBV27 and TRBJ1-6, with 7 bases identical to TRBD1. J lost 7 bases, V lost 7 bases, and 7 bases had no gene match. Germline assignment: CDR1 MNHEY and CDR2 SMNVEV (reference sequence). CDR3 length: 14 amino acids.

The DNA of the CDR3 is TGTGCCAGCAGCTCAGGGGGCCCGCACTCGAACACCGGGGAGCTGTTTTTT. Protein: CASSSGGPHSNTGELFF. The chain uses TRBV5-5 and TRBJ2-2, with TRBD1 matching over 8 bases. Germline values: CDR1 SGHKS, CDR2 YYEKEE (reference sequence). This CDR3 spans 17 amino acids. With V trimmed by 3 bases and J by 0 bases, 7 bases remained unmatched.

CDR3 loop: CAWSPSGFAGNTIYF. The CDR3 region has the DNA TGTGCCTGGAGTCCTTCAGGGTTCGCTGGAAACACCATATATTTT. V and J are TRBV30 and TRBJ1-3, with a weak D call TRBD1 (5 bases). The CDR3 loop spans 15 amino acids. V lost 2 bases and J 2 bases, leaving 13 bases between the germline ends. Germline lookup yields CDR1 GTSNPN and CDR2 SVGIG (reference sequence).